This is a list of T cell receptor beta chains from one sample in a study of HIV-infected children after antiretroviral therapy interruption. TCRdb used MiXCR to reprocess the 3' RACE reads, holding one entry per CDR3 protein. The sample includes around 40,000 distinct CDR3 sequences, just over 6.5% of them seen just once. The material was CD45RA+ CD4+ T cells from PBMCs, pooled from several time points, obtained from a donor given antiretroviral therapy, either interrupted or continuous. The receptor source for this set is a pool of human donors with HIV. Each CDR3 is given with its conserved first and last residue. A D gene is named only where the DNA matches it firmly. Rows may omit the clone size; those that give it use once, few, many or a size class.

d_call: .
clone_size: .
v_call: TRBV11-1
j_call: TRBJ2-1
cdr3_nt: TGTGCCAGCAGCTTATCAGGGCCAATGAGTAATGAGCAGTTCTTC
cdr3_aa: CASSLSGPMSNEQFF

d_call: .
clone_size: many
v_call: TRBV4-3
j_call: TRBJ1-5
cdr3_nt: TGCGCCAGCAGCCAACAGGTCTATAGCAATCAGCCCCAGCATTTT
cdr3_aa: CASSQQVYSNQPQHF

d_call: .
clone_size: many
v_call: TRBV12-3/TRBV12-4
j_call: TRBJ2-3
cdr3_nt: TGTGCCAGCAGTTTACCCCTAAGTCCCTCCACAGATACGCAGTATTTT
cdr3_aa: CASSLPLSPSTDTQYF

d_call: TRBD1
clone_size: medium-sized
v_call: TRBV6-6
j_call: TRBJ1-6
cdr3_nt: TGTGCCAGCGGTGATGGGACAGGGATTAATTCGCCCCTCTACTTT
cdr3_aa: CASGDGTGINSPLYF

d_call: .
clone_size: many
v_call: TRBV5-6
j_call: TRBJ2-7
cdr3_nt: TGTGCCAGCCTACAGGGTTCCCTTCCACCCTACGAGCAGTACTTC
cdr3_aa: CASLQGSLPPYEQYF

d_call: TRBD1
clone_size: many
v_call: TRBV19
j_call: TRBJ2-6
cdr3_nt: TGTGCCAGAGGACAGGGACCCTCTGGGGCCAACGTCCTGACTTTC
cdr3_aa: CARGQGPSGANVLTF

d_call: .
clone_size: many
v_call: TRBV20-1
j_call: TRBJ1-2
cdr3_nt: TGCAGTGCTAGAGATCAGGGGCGCGACGGCTACACCTTC
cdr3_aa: CSARDQGRDGYTF

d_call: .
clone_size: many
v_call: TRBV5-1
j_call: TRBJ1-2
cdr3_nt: TGCGCCAGCAGCTTCGGTAGCGGCTATGGCTACACCTTC
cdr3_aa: CASSFGSGYGYTF

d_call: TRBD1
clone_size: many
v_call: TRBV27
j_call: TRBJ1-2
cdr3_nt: TGTGCCAGCAGCAGGGGCGGACAGGGGACTAGGGGCTACACCTTC
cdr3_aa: CASSRGGQGTRGYTF

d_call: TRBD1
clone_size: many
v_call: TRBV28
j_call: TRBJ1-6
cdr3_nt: TGTGCCAGCAGTTCGCGGACAGGGTATAATTCACCCCTCCACTTT
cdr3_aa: CASSSRTGYNSPLHF

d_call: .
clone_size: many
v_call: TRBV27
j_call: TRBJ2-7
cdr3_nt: TGTGCCAGCAGTCCGGACAGCCACTACGAGCAGTACTTC
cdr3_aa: CASSPDSHYEQYF

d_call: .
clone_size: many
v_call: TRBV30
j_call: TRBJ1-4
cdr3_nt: TGTGCCTGGAGTCTCCAGGTTTCCAACGAAAGATTATTTTTC
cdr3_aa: CAWSLQVSNERLFF

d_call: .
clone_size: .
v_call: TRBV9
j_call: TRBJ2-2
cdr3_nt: TGTGCCAGCAGCGTAGTGGACAGCACCGGGGAGCTGTTTTTT
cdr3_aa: CASSVVDSTGELFF

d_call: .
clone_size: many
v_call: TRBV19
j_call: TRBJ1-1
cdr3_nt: TGTGCCAGTACGAGGACCGCGGACCTTAACACTGAAGCTTTCTTT
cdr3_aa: CASTRTADLNTEAFF

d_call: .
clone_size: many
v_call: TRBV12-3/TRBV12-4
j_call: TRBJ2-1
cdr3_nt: TGTGCCAGCAGTTTATCGTTGGAGCAGTTCTTC
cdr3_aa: CASSLSLEQFF

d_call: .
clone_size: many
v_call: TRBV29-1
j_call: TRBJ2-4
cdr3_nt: TGTGGTGCTAGGGTTTCCTTGGGGGCTAGTCAAAACACCTTGTACTTT
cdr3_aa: CGARVSLGASQNTLYF

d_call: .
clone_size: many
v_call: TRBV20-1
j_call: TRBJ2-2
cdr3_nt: TGCAGTGCTAGAGATCAAGGAGCACGCACCTACACCGGGGAGCTGTTTTTT
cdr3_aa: CSARDQGARTYTGELFF

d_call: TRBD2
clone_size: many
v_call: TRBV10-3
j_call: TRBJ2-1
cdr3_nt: TGTGCCACCTCAGCGGGAGGGTCCAATGAGCAGTTCTTC
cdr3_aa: CATSAGGSNEQFF

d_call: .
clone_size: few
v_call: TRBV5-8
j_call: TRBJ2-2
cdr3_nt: TGTGCCAGCAGCTCCGGTCGGGGTGGAGGCCGGGAGCTGTTTTTT
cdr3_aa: CASSSGRGGGRELFF

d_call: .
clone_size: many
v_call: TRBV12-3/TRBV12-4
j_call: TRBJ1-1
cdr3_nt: TGTGCCAGCAGTTTCCCGACACTCATGAACACTGAAGCTTTCTTT
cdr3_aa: CASSFPTLMNTEAFF

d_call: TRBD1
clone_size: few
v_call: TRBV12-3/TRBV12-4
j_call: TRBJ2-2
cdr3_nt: TGTGCCAGCAGTTCCCGACCAGGGGGCCCCGGGGAGCTGTTTTTT
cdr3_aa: CASSSRPGGPGELFF

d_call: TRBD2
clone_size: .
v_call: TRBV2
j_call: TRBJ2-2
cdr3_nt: TGTGCCAGCAGTGTTTTGGGGAGCACTAGCGGAAACACCGGGGAGCTGTTTTTT
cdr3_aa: CASSVLGSTSGNTGELFF

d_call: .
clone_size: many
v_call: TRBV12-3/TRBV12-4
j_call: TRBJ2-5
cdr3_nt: TGTGCCAGCATACCTTTCCCCGGAGCGGTGGAGACCCAGTACTTC
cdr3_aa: CASIPFPGAVETQYF

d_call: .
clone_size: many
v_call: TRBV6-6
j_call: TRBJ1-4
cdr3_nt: TGTGCCAGCAGCAAGGACAGTTTAGCTGAAAAACTGTTTTTT
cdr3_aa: CASSKDSLAEKLFF

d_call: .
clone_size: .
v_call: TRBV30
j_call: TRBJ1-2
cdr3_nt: TGTGCCTGGAGCTACAGGAAGGACTATGGCTACACCTTC
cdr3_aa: CAWSYRKDYGYTF

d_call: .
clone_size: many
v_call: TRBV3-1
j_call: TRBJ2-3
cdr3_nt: TGTGCCAGCAGCCAAGCAGGGGGAGGTAGCACAGATACGCAGTATTTT
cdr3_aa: CASSQAGGGSTDTQYF

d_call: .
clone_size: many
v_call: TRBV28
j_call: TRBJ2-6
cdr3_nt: TGTGCCAGCAGCTATCCGGGCTCTGGGGCCAACGTCCTGACTTTC
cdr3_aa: CASSYPGSGANVLTF

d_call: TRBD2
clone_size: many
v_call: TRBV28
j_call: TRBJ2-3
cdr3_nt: TGTGCCAGCACAAGACTAGCGGGAGTAACAGATACGCAGTATTTT
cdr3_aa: CASTRLAGVTDTQYF

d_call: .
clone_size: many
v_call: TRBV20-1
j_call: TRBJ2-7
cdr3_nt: TGCAGTGCTAGAGATCCAGGTTCCTACGAGCAGTACTTC
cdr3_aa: CSARDPGSYEQYF

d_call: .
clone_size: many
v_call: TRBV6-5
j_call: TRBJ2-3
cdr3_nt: TGTGCCAGCAGGGCAGGCAGGGCGATCGGGGATACGCAGTATTTT
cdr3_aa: CASRAGRAIGDTQYF

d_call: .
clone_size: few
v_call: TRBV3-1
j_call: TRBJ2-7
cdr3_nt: TGTGCCAGCAGCCATGCTGCTGAGGGAGGTTCCTACGAGCAGTACTTC
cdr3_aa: CASSHAAEGGSYEQYF

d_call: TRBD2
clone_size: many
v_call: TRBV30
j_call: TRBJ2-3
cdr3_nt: TGTGCCTGGCGCCTAGCGGGGGGCACAGATACGCAGTATTTT
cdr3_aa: CAWRLAGGTDTQYF

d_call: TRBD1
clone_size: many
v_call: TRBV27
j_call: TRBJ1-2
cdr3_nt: TGTGCCAGCAGTATAAACAGGGGCGAGAATGGCTACACCTTC
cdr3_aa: CASSINRGENGYTF

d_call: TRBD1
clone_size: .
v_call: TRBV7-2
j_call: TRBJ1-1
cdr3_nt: TGTGCCAGCAGCTCCGTAGGGGGCTTAGGGTCGATCACTGAAGCTTTCTTT
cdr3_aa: CASSSVGGLGSITEAFF

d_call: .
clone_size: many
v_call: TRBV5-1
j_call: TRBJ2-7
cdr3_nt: TGCGCCAGCAGCTGGGGGGATGGCGAGTTATACGAGCAGTACTTC
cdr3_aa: CASSWGDGELYEQYF

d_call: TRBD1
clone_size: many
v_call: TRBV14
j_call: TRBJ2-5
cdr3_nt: TGTGCCAGCAGCCAAGATCCAAGACAGGGGAAAGAGACCCAGTACTTC
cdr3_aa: CASSQDPRQGKETQYF